This entry lists 17 T cell receptor beta chains sequenced from one sample in a study of cytomegalovirus exposure and HLA in healthy donors. PCR employed 60 Vbeta and 13 Jbeta primers. Only in-frame clones appear in the TCRdb table, and some are missing; sequencing was by immunoSEQ multiplex PCR. The table lists more than 30,000 clones. The sequenced sample was PBMCs. The receptors were sampled from a man aged 40-50 years in good health and CMV-seropositive.

The chain employs TRBV12-5 and TRBJ1-1; no definite D call. V lost 2 bases and J 6 bases, leaving 7 bases between the germline ends. Per germline, CDR1 LGHNT and CDR2 FRNRAP. The CDR3 has 12 residues. In nucleotides, the CDR3 is TGTGCTAGTGGTTTGCTCCCCCCTGAAGCTTTCTTT. This encodes CASGLLPPEAFF.

CDR3 loop: CASSFGTENQPQHF. CDR3 nucleotide sequence: TGTGCCAGCAGCTTTGGGACAGAAAATCAGCCCCAGCATTTT. The chain joins TRBV5-6 to TRBJ1-5, with TRBD1 identical over 7 bases. The CDR3 runs to 14 residues. After removal of 2 bases from V and 4 bases from J, the junction contained 3 bases not matched to a gene. Germline V gives CDR1 SGHDT, CDR2 YYEEEE.

V and J are TRBV11-2 and TRBJ2-7; TRBD1 agrees at 8 bases. Germline trimming cut 5 bases from V and 5 bases from J; bases unmatched to any gene: 2. The CDR3 consists of 12 residues. Germline CDR1 SGHAT, CDR2 FQNNGV. This CDR3 reads CASSQDRDEQYF. The CDR3 bases are TGTGCCAGCAGCCAGGACAGGGACGAGCAGTACTTC.

The J gene is TRBJ2-1, the V gene TRBV1; TRBD1, the table's D call, lacks a check against the DNA. TRBV1 is classified as a pseudogene. The CDR3 runs 17 residues. This CDR3 reads CTSSQASRDRESNEQFF. The CDR3 nucleotides are TGCACCAGCAGCCAAGCGTCCCGGGACAGGGAGTCGAATGAGCAGTTCTTC.

In nucleotides, the CDR3 is TGTGCCAGCAGCCAAGGGGGGACTAGCGGGGCTCGCGAGCAGTACTTC. It yields the protein CASSQGGTSGAREQYF. V gene TRBV14 combines with J gene TRBJ2-7; TRBD2 matches at 13 bases. Per the germline V gene, CDR1 is SGHDN and CDR2 is FVKESK. CDR3 size: 16 residues. V shed 1 base, J shed 6 bases, and the junction held 6 bases outside the gene matches.

The chain carries TRBV5-4 and TRBJ2-3; a possible D gene is TRBD1 (5 bases). Trimming removed 3 bases from V and 1 base from J, with 18 bases in between. Germline CDR1 SGHNT, CDR2 YYREEE (reference sequence). The CDR3 runs to 17 residues. The DNA of the CDR3 is TGTGCCAGCAGCTCGCCGACAGCAATAAGGGGCACAGATACGCAGTATTTT. Encoded protein: CASSSPTAIRGTDTQYF.

The chain joins TRBV30 to TRBJ2-1, with D possibly being TRBD2 (6 bases). V shed 1 base and J shed 3 bases, with 10 bases lying between them. Germline V gene sequence: CDR1 GTSNPN, CDR2 SVGIG (reference sequence). This CDR3 is 14 amino acids long. The CDR3 bases are TGTGCCTGGAGTGGGCTAGCGATCTACAATGAGCAGTTCTTC. This translates into CAWSGLAIYNEQFF.

The gene calls are TRBV28 and TRBJ1-2, with TRBD1 matching 9 bases. Germline V gene sequence: CDR1 MDHEN, CDR2 SYDVKM. V was clipped by 7 bases and J by 6 bases; unmatched bases: 6. CDR3 length: 13 amino acids. CDR3 DNA sequence: TGTGCCAGCAATATACAGGGGGCGAATGGCTACACCTTC. Translation: CASNIQGANGYTF.

This sequence joins TRBV6-6 and TRBJ2-5; 9 nucleotides align to TRBD1. The DNA matches TRBJ2-7 better at its end, which makes the J call doubtful. The CDR3 runs 12 residues. Germline CDR1 is MNHNY and CDR2 is SVGAGI (reference sequence). CDR3 sequence reads: CASAGTGNEQYF. CDR3 nucleotide sequence: TGTGCCAGCGCCGGGACAGGGAACGAGCAGTACTTC.

This chain joins TRBV6-1 and TRBJ2-7; 9 positions agree with TRBD1. Germline assignment: CDR1 MNHNS and CDR2 SASEGT. This CDR3 region has 15 residues. The V gene end was trimmed by 1 base and the J gene end by 3 bases; junction bases not matched to a gene: 4. CDR3: CASSEGRDRVYEQYF. CDR3 sequence (DNA): TGTGCCAGCAGTGAAGGCCGGGACAGGGTCTACGAGCAGTACTTC.

The J gene is TRBJ2-1, the V gene TRBV5-1; D not resolved. V shed 0 bases and J shed 0 bases, with 4 bases lying between them. There are 14 residues in the CDR3. Germline CDR1 is SGHRS and CDR2 is YFSETQ. The CDR3 DNA is TGCGCCAGCAGCTTGGGAGGCTCCTACAATGAGCAGTTCTTC. Residues: CASSLGGSYNEQFF.

V is TRBV30 and J is TRBJ1-1, with D possibly being TRBD1 (5 bases). Germline CDR1 reads GTSNPN; CDR2 reads SVGIG (reference sequence). The V end lost 0 bases, the J end lost 3 bases, and 8 bases lay between the germline ends. The CDR3 is made up of 13 amino acids. CDR3 sequence: CAWSVGGDTEAFF. CDR3 sequence (DNA): TGTGCCTGGAGTGTAGGAGGGGACACTGAAGCTTTCTTT.

The chain has TRBV7-2 and TRBJ1-1; D gene unclear. Trimming pared 1 base from V and 1 base from J, leaving 7 bases between. This CDR3 comprises 14 residues. Germline V gene data show CDR1 as SGHTA and CDR2 as FQGNSA. The CDR3 sequence is CASSLVGSNTEAFF. The CDR3 DNA reads as TGTGCCAGCAGCTTAGTGGGCTCGAACACTGAAGCTTTCTTT.

The rearrangement uses TRBV5-1 and TRBJ2-1; the match to TRBD2 covers 9 bases. V lost 3 bases and J lost 3; bases outside the gene matches: 1. The CDR3 extends over 14 amino acids. CDR1 is SGHRS and CDR2 is YFSETQ in the germline V gene. CDR3 bases: TGCGCCAGCAGCTATAGCGGGAGCTACAATGAGCAGTTCTTC. This codes for CASSYSGSYNEQFF.

The gene calls are TRBV2 and TRBJ1-3; D perhaps matches TRBD1 (6 bases). This CDR3 has 17 residues. V was shortened by 6 bases and J by 0 bases, with 18 bases between the two germline ends. Germline CDR1 is SNHLY and CDR2 is FYNNEI. The CDR3 DNA follows: TGTGCCAGCAGACCCCCTTCGGGCAGGGGCTCTGGAAACACCATATATTTT. Amino acid sequence: CASRPPSGRGSGNTIYF.

This chain links TRBV7-2 with TRBJ2-7, with a possible D match to TRBD2 (6 bases). V was pared by 5 bases and J by 1 base, with 9 bases between. Germline CDR1 reads SGHTA; CDR2 reads FQGNSA. The CDR3 runs 13 residues. The CDR3 sequence is CASSPSGSYEQYF. The CDR3, as DNA: TGTGCCAGCAGCCCCAGCGGGTCCTACGAGCAGTACTTC. Based on the CDR3 plus reference TRBV7-2 and TRBJ2-7, the full variable domain is GAGVSQSPSNKVTEKGKDVELRCDPISGHTALYWYRQSLGQGLEFLIYFQGNSAPDKSGLPSDRFSAERTGGSVSTLTIQRTQQEDSAVYLCASSPSGSYEQYFGPGTRLTVT.

The J gene is TRBJ2-5, the V gene TRBV6-1; TRBD1 matches 8 bases. The DNA end lines up better with TRBJ2-7; the J call may be wrong. This CDR3 comprises 14 residues. Germline loops: CDR1 MNHNS, CDR2 SASEGT. This CDR3 is CASSEGTGYYEQYF. In nucleotides, the CDR3 is TGTGCCAGCAGTGAAGGGACAGGGTACTACGAGCAGTACTTC.